This is a list of T cell receptor beta chains from one sample in a study of spatial heterogeneity in lung cancer. TCRdb used MiXCR to reprocess the 5' RACE reads, holding one entry per CDR3 protein. Of about 3,000 distinct CDR3 sequences listed, 11% were seen once; the top ten hold around 12%. The sequencing used lung tumor tissue, collected at surgery. These receptors were taken from a male donor with early-stage non-small cell lung cancer. The CDR3 runs from the conserved cysteine through the conserved F or W. The D gene is left open where the match is weak. Size is omitted from some rows. Given values are once, few, many or a class for expanded clones.

clone size	V gene	J gene	D gene	CDR3 DNA	CDR3 protein
medium-sized	TRBV6-5	TRBJ2-7	TRBD2	TGTGCCAGCAGTTACTCCGGACTAGCGGAGGCCTACGAGCAGTACTTC	CASSYSGLAEAYEQYF
medium-sized	TRBV6-5	TRBJ2-7	TRBD2	TGTGCCAGCAGTCGAACTAGCGGGGGGGCAGGCTACGAGCAGTACTTC	CASSRTSGGAGYEQYF
medium-sized	TRBV6-2/TRBV6-3	TRBJ2-1	-	TGTGCCAGCAGCCCAGACACCCTACCTTACAATGAGCAGTTCTTC	CASSPDTLPYNEQFF
medium-sized	TRBV27	TRBJ1-5	-	TGTGCCAGCAGTACCAATAGCAATCAGCCCCAGCATTTT	CASSTNSNQPQHF
medium-sized	TRBV7-2	TRBJ2-2	-	TGTGCCAGCAGCAAGAACCCCCAGAACACCGGGGAGCTGTTTTTT	CASSKNPQNTGELFF
many	TRBV7-9	TRBJ2-6	-	TGTGCCAGCAGCCGAAGGGCGAAACAGGGCTGGTCTGGGGCCAACGTCCTGACTTTC	CASSRRAKQGWSGANVLTF
medium-sized	TRBV30	TRBJ1-4	TRBD1	TGTGCCTGGAGTAAAGACCAGGGGGCGTTCGAAAAACTGTTTTTT	CAWSKDQGAFEKLFF
few	TRBV28	TRBJ1-6	TRBD1	TGTGCCAGCGGGACAGGGAACTATAATTCACCCCTCCACTTT	CASGTGNYNSPLHF
-	TRBV20-1	TRBJ1-5	TRBD1	TGCAGTGCTAGATCGACAGGGCCGATGGAGCGCAATCAGCCCCAGCATTTT	CSARSTGPMERNQPQHF
medium-sized	TRBV20-1	TRBJ2-3	TRBD2	TGCAGTGCTAGAGGAAGCGGGGGGGCCACAGATACGCAGTATTTT	CSARGSGGATDTQYF
many	TRBV29-1	TRBJ2-2	TRBD2	TGCAGCGTGGAACCGGGACTAGCGGTTACCGCGAACACCGGGGAGCTGTTTTTT	CSVEPGLAVTANTGELFF
many	TRBV2	TRBJ2-3	-	TGTGCCAGCAATTCTGGAAGGACTAACTTCGGAGATACGCAGTATTTT	CASNSGRTNFGDTQYF
medium-sized	TRBV15	TRBJ2-6	-	TGTGCCACCAGCGGGGGGTGGGCCACTGGGGCCAACGTCCTGACTTTC	CATSGGWATGANVLTF
medium-sized	TRBV20-1	TRBJ1-5	-	TGCAGTGCTAGAGGGTCCTCGGGAGAGCCCCAGCATTTT	CSARGSSGEPQHF
medium-sized	TRBV7-2	TRBJ1-5	TRBD1	TGTGCCAGCAGCTTATTGGGACAGGGGAGCAATCAGCCCCAGCATTTT	CASSLLGQGSNQPQHF
many	TRBV27	TRBJ2-2	-	TGTGCCAGCATCCGACGGGCCACCGGGGAGCTGTTTTTT	CASIRRATGELFF
medium-sized	TRBV28	TRBJ2-3	TRBD2	TGTGCCAGCAGCCTAGGACTAGCGGGAGGTAGTTCGACGCAGTATTTT	CASSLGLAGGSSTQYF
medium-sized	TRBV5-5	TRBJ2-7	-	TGTGCCAGCAGCTTACTCCGGGACACCGACGAGCAGTACTTC	CASSLLRDTDEQYF
medium-sized	TRBV7-6	TRBJ2-3	-	TGTGCCAGCAGCTTCGATCAGAGGGATACGCAGTATTTT	CASSFDQRDTQYF
many	TRBV27	TRBJ2-3	TRBD2	TGTGCCAGCCTCCGGGCGGGGGGGAAAGATACGCAGTATTTT	CASLRAGGKDTQYF
medium-sized	TRBV28	TRBJ2-7	TRBD1	TGTGCCAGCAAATGGACAGGGGATTACGAGCAGTACTTC	CASKWTGDYEQYF
once	TRBV12-3/TRBV12-4	TRBJ2-1	-	TGTGCCAGCAGTTCTCTCACATCGCAGTTCTTC	CASSSLTSQFF
medium-sized	TRBV20-1	TRBJ2-7	-	TGCAGTGCCAACCCGTCGTACCAGGGCTCCTACGAGCAGTACTTC	CSANPSYQGSYEQYF
medium-sized	TRBV7-6	TRBJ2-7	-	TGTGCCAGCAGTCCGGGACCTAACTACGAGCAGTACTTC	CASSPGPNYEQYF
-	TRBV20-1	TRBJ2-7	TRBD1	TGCAGTGCGAGGGGACAGTCCTACGAGCAGTACTTC	CSARGQSYEQYF
medium-sized	TRBV20-1	TRBJ2-6	TRBD1	TGCAGTGCTACCAGGGGGTTCAGCTCTGGGGCCAACGTCCTGACTTTC	CSATRGFSSGANVLTF
medium-sized	TRBV7-2	TRBJ2-7	-	TGTGCCAGCAGCCAATATCGGGACGGTACCTACGAGCAGTACTTC	CASSQYRDGTYEQYF
medium-sized	TRBV12-3/TRBV12-4	TRBJ1-1	-	TGTGCCAGCACCATAACGGCATCGAACACTGAAGCTTTCTTT	CASTITASNTEAFF
many	TRBV20-1	TRBJ2-7	-	TGCAGTGCTCTTACGGCGGATCAGCCTCGTGAGCAGTACTTC	CSALTADQPREQYF
medium-sized	TRBV28	TRBJ2-3	-	TGTGCCAGTCCCCCCCCCCGGGGGCGCGGCACAGATACGCAGTATTTT	CASPPPRGRGTDTQYF
medium-sized	TRBV10-3	TRBJ2-7	-	TGTGCCATCAGTGCTAGTGGATCCTACGAGCAGTACTTC	CAISASGSYEQYF
medium-sized	TRBV19	TRBJ2-4	-	TGTGCCAGTAGTATAGGCAGTGGGGTAGCCAAAAACATTCAGTACTTC	CASSIGSGVAKNIQYF
medium-sized	TRBV4-2	TRBJ1-6	TRBD1	TGTGCCAGCAGCCAAGAACCACAGGGGGCTCCCAATTCACCCCTCCACTTT	CASSQEPQGAPNSPLHF
-	TRBV4-2	TRBJ2-1	TRBD1	TGTGCCAGCAGCCAAGTAACAGGGGGCTACAATGAGCAGTTCTTC	CASSQVTGGYNEQFF
medium-sized	TRBV12-3/TRBV12-4	TRBJ2-5	-	TGTGCCAGCAGCTTAAGCAGGGCTGGAGAGACCCAGTACTTC	CASSLSRAGETQYF
-	TRBV29-1	TRBJ2-7	-	TGCAGCGTTGCCCTTCAGGCTGTGAACTTCGAGCAGTACTTC	CSVALQAVNFEQYF
medium-sized	TRBV7-9	TRBJ1-1	TRBD1	TGTGCCAGCAGCAACGGGCGGACAGGGCCAGCTTTCTTT	CASSNGRTGPAFF